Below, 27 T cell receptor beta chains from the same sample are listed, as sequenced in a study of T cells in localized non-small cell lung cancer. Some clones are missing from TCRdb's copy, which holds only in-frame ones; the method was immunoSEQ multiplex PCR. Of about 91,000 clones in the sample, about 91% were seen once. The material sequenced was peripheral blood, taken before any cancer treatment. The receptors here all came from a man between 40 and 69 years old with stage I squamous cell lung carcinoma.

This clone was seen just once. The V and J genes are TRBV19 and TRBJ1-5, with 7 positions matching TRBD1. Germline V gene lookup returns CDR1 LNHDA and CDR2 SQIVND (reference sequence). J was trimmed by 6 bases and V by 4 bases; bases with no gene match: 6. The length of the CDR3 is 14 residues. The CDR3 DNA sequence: TGTGCCAGTAGTACGAGGGACAGCGGTCAGCCCCAGCATTTT. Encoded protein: CASSTRDSGQPQHF.

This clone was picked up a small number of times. The chain's CDR3 is CASRISYEQYF. Here the CDR3 DNA reads TGTGCCAGCAGAATTTCCTACGAGCAGTACTTC. The V call is TRBV6-5, the J call TRBJ2-7; D uncertain. The CDR3 totals 11 residues. The germline CDR1 and CDR2 sequences are MNHEY and SVGAGI. The V gene lost 6 bases and the J gene lost 1 base, with 4 bases spanning the gap.

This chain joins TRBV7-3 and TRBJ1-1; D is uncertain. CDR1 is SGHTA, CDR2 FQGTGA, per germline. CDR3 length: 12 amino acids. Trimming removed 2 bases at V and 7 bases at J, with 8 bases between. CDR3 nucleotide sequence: TGTGCCAGCAGCTTAGCGGAGATTGAAGCTTTCTTT. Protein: CASSLAEIEAFF.

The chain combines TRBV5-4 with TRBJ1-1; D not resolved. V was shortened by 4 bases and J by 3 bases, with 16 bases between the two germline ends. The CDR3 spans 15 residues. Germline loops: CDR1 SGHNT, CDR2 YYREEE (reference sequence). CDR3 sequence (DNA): TGTGCCAGCAGCCTTGAAGGAAGGGCGGACACTGAAGCTTTCTTT. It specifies CASSLEGRADTEAFF. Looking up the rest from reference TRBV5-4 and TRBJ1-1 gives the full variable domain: ETGVTQSPTHLIKTRGQQVTLRCSSQSGHNTVSWYQQALGQGPQFIFQYYREEENGRGNFPPRFSGLQFPNYSSELNVNALELDDSALYLCASSLEGRADTEAFFGQGTRLTVV.

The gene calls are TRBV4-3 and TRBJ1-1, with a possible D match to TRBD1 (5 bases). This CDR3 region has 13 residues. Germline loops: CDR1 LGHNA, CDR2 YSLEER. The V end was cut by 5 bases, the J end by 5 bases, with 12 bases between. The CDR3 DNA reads TGCGCCAGCAGCTTTTTAAAGGGGACTGAAGCTTTCTTT. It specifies CASSFLKGTEAFF.

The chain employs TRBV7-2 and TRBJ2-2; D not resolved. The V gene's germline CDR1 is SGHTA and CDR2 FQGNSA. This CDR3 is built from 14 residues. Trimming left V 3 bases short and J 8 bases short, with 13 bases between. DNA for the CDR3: TGTGCCAGCAGCTTGTCGAGAGTTGGTGGGGAGCTGTTTTTT. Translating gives CASSLSRVGGELFF. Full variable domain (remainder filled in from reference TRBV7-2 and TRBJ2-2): GAGVSQSPSNKVTEKGKDVELRCDPISGHTALYWYRQSLGQGLEFLIYFQGNSAPDKSGLPSDRFSAERTGGSVSTLTIQRTQQEDSAVYLCASSLSRVGGELFFGEGSRLTVL.

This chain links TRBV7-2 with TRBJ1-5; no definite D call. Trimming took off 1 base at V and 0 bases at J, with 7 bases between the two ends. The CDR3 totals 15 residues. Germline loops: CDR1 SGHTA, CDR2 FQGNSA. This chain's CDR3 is CASSLEGYSNQPQHF. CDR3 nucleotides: TGTGCCAGCAGCTTAGAGGGATATAGCAATCAGCCCCAGCATTTT.

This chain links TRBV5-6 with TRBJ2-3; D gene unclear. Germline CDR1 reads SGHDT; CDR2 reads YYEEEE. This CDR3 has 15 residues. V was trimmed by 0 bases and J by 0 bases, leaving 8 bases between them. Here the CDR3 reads CASSLVRTSTDTQYF. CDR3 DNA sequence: TGTGCCAGCAGCTTGGTAAGAACTAGCACAGATACGCAGTATTTT.

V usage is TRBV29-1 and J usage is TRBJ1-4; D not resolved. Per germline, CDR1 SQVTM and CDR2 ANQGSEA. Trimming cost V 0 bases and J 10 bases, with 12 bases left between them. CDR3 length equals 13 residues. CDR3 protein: CSVEEVQSGKLFF. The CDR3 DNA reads TGCAGCGTTGAAGAGGTTCAAAGCGGAAAACTGTTTTTT.

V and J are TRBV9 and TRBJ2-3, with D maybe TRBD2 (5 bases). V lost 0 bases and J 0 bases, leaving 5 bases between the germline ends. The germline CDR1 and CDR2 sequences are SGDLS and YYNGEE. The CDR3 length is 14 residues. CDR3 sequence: CASSVGESTDTQYF. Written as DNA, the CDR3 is TGTGCCAGCAGCGTAGGGGAGAGCACAGATACGCAGTATTTT.

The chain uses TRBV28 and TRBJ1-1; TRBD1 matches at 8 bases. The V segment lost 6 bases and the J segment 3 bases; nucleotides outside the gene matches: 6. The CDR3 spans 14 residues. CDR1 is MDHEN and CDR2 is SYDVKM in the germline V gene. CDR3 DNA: TGTGCCAGCAGGTCACAGGGGGGCTACACTGAAGCTTTCTTT. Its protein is CASRSQGGYTEAFF.

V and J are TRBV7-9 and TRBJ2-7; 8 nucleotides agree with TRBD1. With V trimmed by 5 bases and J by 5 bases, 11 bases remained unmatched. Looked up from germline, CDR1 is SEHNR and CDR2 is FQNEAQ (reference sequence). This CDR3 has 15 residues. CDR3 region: CASSLLLTGVHEQYF. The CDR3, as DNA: TGTGCCAGCAGCCTCCTACTGACAGGGGTCCACGAGCAGTACTTC.

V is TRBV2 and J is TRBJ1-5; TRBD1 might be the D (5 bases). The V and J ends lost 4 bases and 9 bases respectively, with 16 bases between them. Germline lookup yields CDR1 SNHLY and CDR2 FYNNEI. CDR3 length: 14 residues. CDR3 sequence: CASSAFRDSGPQHF. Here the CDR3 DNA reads TGTGCCAGCAGTGCCTTCCGGGACTCCGGGCCCCAGCATTTT.

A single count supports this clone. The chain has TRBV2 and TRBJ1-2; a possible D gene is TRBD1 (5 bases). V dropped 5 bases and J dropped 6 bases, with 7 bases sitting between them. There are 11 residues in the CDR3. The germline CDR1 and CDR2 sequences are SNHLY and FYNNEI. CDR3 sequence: CASSRGDGYTF. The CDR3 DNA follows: TGTGCCAGCAGTAGAGGGGATGGCTACACCTTC.

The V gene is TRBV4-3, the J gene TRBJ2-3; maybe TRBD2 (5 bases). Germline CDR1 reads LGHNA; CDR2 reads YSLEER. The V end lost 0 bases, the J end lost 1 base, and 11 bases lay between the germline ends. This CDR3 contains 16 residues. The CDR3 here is CASSQDILAGTDTQYF. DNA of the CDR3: TGCGCCAGCAGCCAAGATATCCTAGCAGGCACAGATACGCAGTATTTT.

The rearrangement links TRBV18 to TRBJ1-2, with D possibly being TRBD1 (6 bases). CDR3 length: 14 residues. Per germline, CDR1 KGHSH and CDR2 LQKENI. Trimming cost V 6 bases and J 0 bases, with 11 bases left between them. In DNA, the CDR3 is TGTGCCAGCTCCCCCGAGGGGGCTAACTATGGCTACACCTTC. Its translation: CASSPEGANYGYTF. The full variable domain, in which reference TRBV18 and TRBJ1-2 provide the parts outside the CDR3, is NAGVMQNPRHLVRRRGQEARLRCSPMKGHSHVYWYRQLPEEGLKFMVYLQKENIIDESGMPKERFSAEFPKEGPSILRIQQVVRGDSAAYFCASSPEGANYGYTFGSGTRLTVV.

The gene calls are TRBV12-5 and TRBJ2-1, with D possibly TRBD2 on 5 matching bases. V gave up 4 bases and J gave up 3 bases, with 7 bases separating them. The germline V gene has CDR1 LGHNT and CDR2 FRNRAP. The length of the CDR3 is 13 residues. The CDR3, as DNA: TGTGCTAGTGGTTCGGGGAACTACAATGAGCAGTTCTTC. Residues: CASGSGNYNEQFF.

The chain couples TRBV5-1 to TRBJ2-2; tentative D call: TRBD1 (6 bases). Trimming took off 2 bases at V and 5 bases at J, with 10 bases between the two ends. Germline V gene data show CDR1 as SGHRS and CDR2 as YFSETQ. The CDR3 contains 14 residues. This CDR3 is CASSFGQKTGELFF. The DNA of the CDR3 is TGCGCCAGCAGCTTTGGACAGAAGACCGGGGAGCTGTTTTTT.

For the CDR3, the DNA is TGTGCCAGCAAAAGGGGACAGGGGAATGAAAAACTGTTTTTT. It yields the protein CASKRGQGNEKLFF. The chain couples TRBV6-1 to TRBJ1-4, with 10 bases aligning to TRBD1. The CDR3 has 14 amino acids. Trimming removed 7 bases from V and 5 bases from J; junction bases left unmatched: 4. CDR1 and CDR2 (germline): MNHNS, SASEGT.

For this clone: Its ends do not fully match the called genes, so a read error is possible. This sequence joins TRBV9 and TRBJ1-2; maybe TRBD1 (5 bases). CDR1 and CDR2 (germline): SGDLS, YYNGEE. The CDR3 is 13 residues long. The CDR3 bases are TGTGCCAGCGCACCCGGGGGGTACTACGGCTACACCTTC. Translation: CASAPGGYYGYTF.

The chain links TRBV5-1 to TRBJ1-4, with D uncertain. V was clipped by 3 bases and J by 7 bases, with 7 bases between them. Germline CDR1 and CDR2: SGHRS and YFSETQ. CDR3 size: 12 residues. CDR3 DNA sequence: TGCGCCAGCAGCTCCTCTGGTGAAAAACTGTTTTTT. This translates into CASSSSGEKLFF.

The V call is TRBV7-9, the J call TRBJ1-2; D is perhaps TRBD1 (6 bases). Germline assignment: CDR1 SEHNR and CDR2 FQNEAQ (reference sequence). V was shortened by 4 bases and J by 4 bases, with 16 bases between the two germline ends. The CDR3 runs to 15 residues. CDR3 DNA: TGTGCCAGCAGCTCCGAAGGGGGGTTGTCCTATGGCTACACCTTC. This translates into CASSSEGGLSYGYTF.

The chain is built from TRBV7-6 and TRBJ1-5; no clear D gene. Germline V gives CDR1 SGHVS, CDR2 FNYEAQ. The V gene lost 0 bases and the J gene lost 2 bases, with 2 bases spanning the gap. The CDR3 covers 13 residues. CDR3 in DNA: TGTGCCAGCAGCTTAGCGCGCAATCAGCCCCAGCATTTT. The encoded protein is CASSLARNQPQHF.

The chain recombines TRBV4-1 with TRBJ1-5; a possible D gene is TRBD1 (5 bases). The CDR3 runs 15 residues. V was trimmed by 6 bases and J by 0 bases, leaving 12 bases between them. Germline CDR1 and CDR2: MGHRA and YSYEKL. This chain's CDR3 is CASRTTAYSNQPQHF. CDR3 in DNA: TGCGCCAGCAGGACGACAGCTTATAGCAATCAGCCCCAGCATTTT.

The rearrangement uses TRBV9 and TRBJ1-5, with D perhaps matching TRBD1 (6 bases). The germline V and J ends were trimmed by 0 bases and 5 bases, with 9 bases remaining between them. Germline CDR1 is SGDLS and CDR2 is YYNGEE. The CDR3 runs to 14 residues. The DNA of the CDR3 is TGTGCCAGCAGCGTAGGGGACACCTATCAGCCCCAGCATTTT. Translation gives CASSVGDTYQPQHF.

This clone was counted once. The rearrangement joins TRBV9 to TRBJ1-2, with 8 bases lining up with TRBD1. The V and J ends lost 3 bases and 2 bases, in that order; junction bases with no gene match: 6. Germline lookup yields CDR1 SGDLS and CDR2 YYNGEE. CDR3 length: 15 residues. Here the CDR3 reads CASSARTGRNYGYTF. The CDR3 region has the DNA TGTGCCAGCAGCGCTCGGACAGGGCGGAACTATGGCTACACCTTC.

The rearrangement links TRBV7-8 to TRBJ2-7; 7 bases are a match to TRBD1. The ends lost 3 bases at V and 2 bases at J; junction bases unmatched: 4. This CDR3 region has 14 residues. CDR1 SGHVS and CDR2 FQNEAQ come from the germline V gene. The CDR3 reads CASSLRGLTYEQYF. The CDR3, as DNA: TGTGCCAGCAGCTTGAGGGGGCTCACCTACGAGCAGTACTTC.